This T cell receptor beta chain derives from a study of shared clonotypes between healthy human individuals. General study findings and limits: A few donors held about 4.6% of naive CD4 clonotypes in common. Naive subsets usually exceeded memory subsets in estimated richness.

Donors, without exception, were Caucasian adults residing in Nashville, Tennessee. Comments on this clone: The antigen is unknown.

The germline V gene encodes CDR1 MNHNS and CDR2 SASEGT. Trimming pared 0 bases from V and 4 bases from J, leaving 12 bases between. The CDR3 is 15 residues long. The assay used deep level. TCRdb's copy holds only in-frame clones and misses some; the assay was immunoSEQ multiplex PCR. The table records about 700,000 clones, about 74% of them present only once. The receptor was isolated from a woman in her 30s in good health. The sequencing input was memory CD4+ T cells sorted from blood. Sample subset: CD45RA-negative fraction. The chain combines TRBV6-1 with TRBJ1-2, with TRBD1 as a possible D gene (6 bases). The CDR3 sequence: CASSEARGAGYGYTF. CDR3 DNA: TGTGCCAGCAGTGAAGCGCGGGGGGCCGGCTATGGCTACACCTTC.